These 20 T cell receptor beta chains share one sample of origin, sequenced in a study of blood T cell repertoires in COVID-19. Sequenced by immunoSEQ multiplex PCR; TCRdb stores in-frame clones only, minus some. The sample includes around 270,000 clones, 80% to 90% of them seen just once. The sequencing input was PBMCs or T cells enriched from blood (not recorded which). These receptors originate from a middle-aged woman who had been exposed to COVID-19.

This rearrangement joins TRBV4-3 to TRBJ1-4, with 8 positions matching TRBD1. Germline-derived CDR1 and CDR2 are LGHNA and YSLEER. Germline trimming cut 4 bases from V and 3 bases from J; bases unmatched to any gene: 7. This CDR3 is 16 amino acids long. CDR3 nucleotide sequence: TGCGCCAGCAGCCCACGGGGGACAGGAGCTAATGAAAAACTGTTTTTT. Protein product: CASSPRGTGANEKLFF.

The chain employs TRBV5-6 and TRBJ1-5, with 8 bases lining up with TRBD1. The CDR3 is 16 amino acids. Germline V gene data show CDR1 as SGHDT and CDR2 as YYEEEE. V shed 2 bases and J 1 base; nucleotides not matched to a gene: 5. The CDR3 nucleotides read TGTGCCAGCAGCTTACGGACAGGGATAAGCAATCAGCCCCAGCATTTT. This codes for CASSLRTGISNQPQHF.

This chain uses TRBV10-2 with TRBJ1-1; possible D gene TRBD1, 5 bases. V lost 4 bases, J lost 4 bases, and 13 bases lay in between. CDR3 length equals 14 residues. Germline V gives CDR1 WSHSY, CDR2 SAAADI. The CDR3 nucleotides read TGCGCCAGCAGTGTAACTATAGGGGTCACTGAAGCTTTCTTT. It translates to CASSVTIGVTEAFF.

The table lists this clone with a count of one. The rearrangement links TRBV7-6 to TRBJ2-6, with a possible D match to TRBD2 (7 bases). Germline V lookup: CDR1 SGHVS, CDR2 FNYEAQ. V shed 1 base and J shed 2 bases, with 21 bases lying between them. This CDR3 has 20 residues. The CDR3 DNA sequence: TGTGCCAGCAGCTTAGTGTTCGGGGGGCAAGGAGGCCCTGGGGCCAACGTCCTGACTTTC. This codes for CASSLVFGGQGGPGANVLTF.

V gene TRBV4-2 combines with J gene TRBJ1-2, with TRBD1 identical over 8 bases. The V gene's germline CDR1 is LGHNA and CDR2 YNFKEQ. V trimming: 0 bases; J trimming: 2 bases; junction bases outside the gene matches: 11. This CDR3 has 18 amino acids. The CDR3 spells CASSQDGGHRTGNYGYTF. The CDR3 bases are TGTGCCAGCAGCCAAGATGGGGGACACCGGACAGGGAACTATGGCTACACCTTC.

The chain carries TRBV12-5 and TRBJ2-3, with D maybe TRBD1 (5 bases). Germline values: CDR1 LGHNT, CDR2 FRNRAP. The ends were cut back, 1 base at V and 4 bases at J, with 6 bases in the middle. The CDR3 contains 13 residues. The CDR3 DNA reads TGTGCTAGTGGTTTGGGGGGCGCAGATACGCAGTATTTT. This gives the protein CASGLGGADTQYF.

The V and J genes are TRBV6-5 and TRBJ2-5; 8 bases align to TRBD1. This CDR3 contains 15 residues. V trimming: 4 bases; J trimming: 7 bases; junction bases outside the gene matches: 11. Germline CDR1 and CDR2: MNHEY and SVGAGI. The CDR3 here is CASSSSGAGGRTQYF. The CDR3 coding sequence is TGTGCCAGCAGTTCATCAGGGGCAGGGGGCAGGACCCAGTACTTC.

CDR3 nucleotide sequence: TGTGCCAGCAGTGATACAGCACGCACAGATACGCAGTATTTT. Translating it yields CASSDTARTDTQYF. This sequence joins TRBV2 and TRBJ2-3; D remains unclear. The V end was cut by 3 bases, the J end by 1 base, with 8 bases between. CDR1 and CDR2 (germline): SNHLY, FYNNEI. This CDR3 spans 14 amino acids.

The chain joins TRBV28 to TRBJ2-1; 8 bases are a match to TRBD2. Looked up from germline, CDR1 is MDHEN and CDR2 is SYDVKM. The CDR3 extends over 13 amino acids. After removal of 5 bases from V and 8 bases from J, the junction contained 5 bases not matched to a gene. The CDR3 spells CASSPGLGYEQFF. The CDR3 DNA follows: TGTGCCAGCAGTCCGGGACTAGGGTATGAGCAGTTCTTC.

The CDR3 is CASSWDRSNYGYTF. The CDR3 nucleotides read TGTGCCAGCAGTTGGGACAGATCTAACTATGGCTACACCTTC. This chain connects TRBV2 to TRBJ1-2, with 7 positions matching TRBD1. Germline lookup yields CDR1 SNHLY and CDR2 FYNNEI. The J segment lost 0 bases and the V segment lost 5 bases, leaving 3 bases of the junction unmatched. The CDR3 runs to 14 residues.

In nucleotides, the CDR3 is TGTGCCAGCAGTGACAGGAGACAGGGACCTTTACCCCTCCACTTT. Amino acids: CASSDRRQGPLPLHF. The gene calls are TRBV25-1 and TRBJ1-6, with TRBD1 identical over 7 bases. The CDR3 has 15 amino acids. Trimming at V came to 3 bases and at J to 12 bases, leaving 11 bases not matched to a gene. In germline, CDR1 is MGHDK, CDR2 SYGVNS.

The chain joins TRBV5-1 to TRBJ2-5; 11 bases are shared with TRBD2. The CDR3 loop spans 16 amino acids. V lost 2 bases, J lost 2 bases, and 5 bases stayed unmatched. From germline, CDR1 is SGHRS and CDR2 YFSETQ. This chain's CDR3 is CASSLLAGGQQETQYF. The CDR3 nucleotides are TGCGCCAGCAGCTTATTAGCGGGGGGGCAGCAAGAGACCCAGTACTTC.

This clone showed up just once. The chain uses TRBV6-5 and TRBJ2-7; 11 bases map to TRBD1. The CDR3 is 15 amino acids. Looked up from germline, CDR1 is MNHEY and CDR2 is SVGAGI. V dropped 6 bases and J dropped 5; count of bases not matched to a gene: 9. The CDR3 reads CASRRSGQGGNEQYF. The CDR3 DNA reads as TGTGCCAGCAGACGCTCGGGACAGGGGGGTAACGAGCAGTACTTC.

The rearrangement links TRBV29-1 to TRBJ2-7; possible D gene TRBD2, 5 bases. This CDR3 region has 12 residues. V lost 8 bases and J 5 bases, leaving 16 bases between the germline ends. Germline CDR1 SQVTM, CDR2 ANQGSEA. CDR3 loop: CSTPGKPHEQYV. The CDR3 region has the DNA TGCAGCACCCCGGGGAAGCCCCACGAGCAGTACGTC.

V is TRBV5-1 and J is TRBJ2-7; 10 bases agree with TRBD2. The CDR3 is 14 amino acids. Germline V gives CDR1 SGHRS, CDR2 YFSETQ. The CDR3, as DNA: TGTGCCAGCAGCTCAGCGGGAGGGCCCGGCGAGCAGTACGTC. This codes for CASSSAGGPGEQYV.

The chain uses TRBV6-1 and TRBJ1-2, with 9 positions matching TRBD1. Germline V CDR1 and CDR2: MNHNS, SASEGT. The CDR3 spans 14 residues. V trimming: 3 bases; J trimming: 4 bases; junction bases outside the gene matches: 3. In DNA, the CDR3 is TGTGCCAGCAGTGAGGGGACAGGGATCTATGGCTACACCTTC. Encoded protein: CASSEGTGIYGYTF.

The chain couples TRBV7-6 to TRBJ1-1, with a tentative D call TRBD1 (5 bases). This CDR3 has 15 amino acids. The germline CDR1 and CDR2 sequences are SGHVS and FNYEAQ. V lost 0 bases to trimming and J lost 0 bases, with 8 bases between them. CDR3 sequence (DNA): TGTGCCAGCAGCTTAGCACGGGGGATGAACACTGAAGCTTTCTTT. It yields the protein CASSLARGMNTEAFF.

This CDR3 is CASSSTANYGYTF. CDR3 bases: TGCGCCAGCAGCTCGACAGCTAACTATGGCTACACCTTC. The rearrangement joins TRBV5-1 to TRBJ1-2; a weak D match, TRBD1 (5 bases). Germline loops: CDR1 SGHRS, CDR2 YFSETQ. Between the trimmed V and J ends, which lost 3 bases and 0 bases, there was a span of 6 bases. CDR3 length: 13 residues.

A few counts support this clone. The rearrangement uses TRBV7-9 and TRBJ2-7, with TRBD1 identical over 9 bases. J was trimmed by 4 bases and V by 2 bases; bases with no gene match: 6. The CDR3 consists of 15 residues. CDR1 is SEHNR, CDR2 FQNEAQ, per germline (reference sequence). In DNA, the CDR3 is TGTGCCAGCAGCTTAATCGAGACAGGGGGGTACGAGCAGTACTTC. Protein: CASSLIETGGYEQYF.

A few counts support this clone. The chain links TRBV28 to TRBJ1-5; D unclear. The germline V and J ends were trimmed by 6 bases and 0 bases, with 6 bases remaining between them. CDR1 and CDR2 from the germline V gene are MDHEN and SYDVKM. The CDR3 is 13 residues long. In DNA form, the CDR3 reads TGTGCCAGCAGGCAGTATAGCAATCAGCCCCAGCATTTT. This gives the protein CASRQYSNQPQHF.